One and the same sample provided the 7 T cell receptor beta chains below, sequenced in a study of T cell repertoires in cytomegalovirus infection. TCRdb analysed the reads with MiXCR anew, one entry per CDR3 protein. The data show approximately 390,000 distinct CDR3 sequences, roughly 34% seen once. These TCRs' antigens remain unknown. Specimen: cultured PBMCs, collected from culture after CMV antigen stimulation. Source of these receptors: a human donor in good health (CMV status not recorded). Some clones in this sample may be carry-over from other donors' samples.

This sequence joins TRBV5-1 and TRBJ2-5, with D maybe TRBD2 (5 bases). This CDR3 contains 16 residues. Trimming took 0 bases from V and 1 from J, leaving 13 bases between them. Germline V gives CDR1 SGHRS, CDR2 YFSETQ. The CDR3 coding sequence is TGCGCCAGCAGCTTGGCGGGTCAGCGGCTCCAAGAGACCCAGTACTTC. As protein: CASSLAGQRLQETQYF.

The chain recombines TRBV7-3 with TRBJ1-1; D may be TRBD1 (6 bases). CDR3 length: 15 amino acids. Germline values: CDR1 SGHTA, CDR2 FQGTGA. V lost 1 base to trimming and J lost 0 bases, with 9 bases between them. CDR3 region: CASSLMPGVNTEAFF. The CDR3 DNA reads TGTGCCAGCAGCTTAATGCCAGGGGTGAACACTGAAGCTTTCTTT.

The CDR3 region is CASSLAGLMLYNEQFF. The CDR3 DNA reads TGTGCCAGCAGTTTAGCGGGACTAATGCTGTACAATGAGCAGTTCTTC. This chain connects TRBV12-3 or TRBV12-4 to TRBJ2-1; 7 bases are a match to TRBD2. The length of the CDR3 is 16 residues. After removal of 0 bases from V and 4 bases from J, the junction contained 6 bases not matched to a gene.

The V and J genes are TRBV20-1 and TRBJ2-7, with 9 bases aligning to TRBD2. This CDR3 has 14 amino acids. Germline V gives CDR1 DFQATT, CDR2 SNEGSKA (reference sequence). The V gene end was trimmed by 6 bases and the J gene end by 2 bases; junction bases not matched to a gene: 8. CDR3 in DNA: TGCAGTGCCCCCCCAAGCGGGAGGACCTACGAGCAGTACTTC. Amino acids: CSAPPSGRTYEQYF.

The CDR3 DNA follows: TGTGCCAGCAGCCTGGACAGGGCCGGAGGGGGGCCCCAGCATTTT. It specifies CASSLDRAGGGPQHF. This sequence joins TRBV12-3 or TRBV12-4 and TRBJ1-5, with TRBD1 matching 8 bases. There are 15 residues in the CDR3. V lost 6 bases to trimming and J lost 9 bases; unmatched junction nucleotides: 13.

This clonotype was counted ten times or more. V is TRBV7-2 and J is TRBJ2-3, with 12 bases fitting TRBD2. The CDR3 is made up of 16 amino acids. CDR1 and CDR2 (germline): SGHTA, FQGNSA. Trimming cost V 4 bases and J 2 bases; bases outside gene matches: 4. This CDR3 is CASSWTSGAATDTQYF. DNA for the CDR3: TGTGCCAGCAGCTGGACTAGCGGGGCCGCCACAGATACGCAGTATTTT. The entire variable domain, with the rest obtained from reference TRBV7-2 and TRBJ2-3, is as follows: GAGVSQSPSNKVTEKGKDVELRCDPISGHTALYWYRQSLGQGLEFLIYFQGNSAPDKSGLPSDRFSAERTGGSVSTLTIQRTQQEDSAVYLCASSWTSGAATDTQYFGPGTRLTVL.

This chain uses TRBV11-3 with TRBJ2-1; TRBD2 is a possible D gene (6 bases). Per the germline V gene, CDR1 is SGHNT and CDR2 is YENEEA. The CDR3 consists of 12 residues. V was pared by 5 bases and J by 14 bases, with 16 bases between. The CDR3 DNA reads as TGTGCCAGCAGCCTGGGGGGAGTTGTTAAGTTCTTC. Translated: CASSLGGVVKFF.